Included here is one T cell receptor beta chain sequence, with context. The data were taken from a study of blood T cell repertoires in COVID-19. Study-wide context: Samples came from the United States, Italy and Spain, spanning acute and convalescent COVID-19.

The CDR3 contains 12 residues. The V end was cut by 8 bases, the J end by 5 bases, with 12 bases between. The germline V gene has CDR1 PRHDT and CDR2 FYEKMQ (reference sequence). The repertoire was sequenced with immunoSEQ multiplex PCR; TCRdb's copy has only in-frame clones and lacks some. Of about 250,000 clones listed, over 70% were seen once; the top ten hold roughly 7.8%. This receptor was obtained from a man aged 40-50 years with active or convalescent COVID-19. The sequenced sample was peripheral blood. The V gene is TRBV13, the J gene TRBJ2-5; D is ambiguous. CDR3 DNA: TGTGCCAGCTCGAAAGAACTGGAGACCCAGTACTTC. As protein: CASSKELETQYF.